This entry lists 20 T cell receptor beta chains sequenced from one sample in a study of blood T cell repertoires in COVID-19. Produced via immunoSEQ multiplex PCR; TCRdb's table is partial and in-frame only. In the table there are some 150,000 clones, approximately 80% of which are singletons. Input material: peripheral blood. The receptors here all came from a human donor in a cohort sampled during active COVID-19.

V and J are TRBV6-2 or TRBV6-3 and TRBJ2-1, with a possible D match to TRBD2 (6 bases). Germline CDR1 MNHEY, CDR2 SVGEGT. The CDR3 is 14 residues long. V lost 8 bases and J lost 10, with 21 bases in between. CDR3 amino acids: CASRRILTRGEQFF. The DNA of the CDR3 is TGTGCCAGCCGCCGCATACTCACGCGGGGAGAGCAGTTCTTC.

V usage is TRBV4-2 and J usage is TRBJ2-1; 8 bases are shared with TRBD2. Per germline, CDR1 LGHNA and CDR2 YNFKEQ. This CDR3 region has 16 residues. The V segment lost 1 base and the J segment 1 base; nucleotides outside the gene matches: 3. This chain's CDR3 is CASSQAGGGSYNEQFF. Here the CDR3 DNA reads TGTGCCAGCAGCCAAGCGGGGGGGGGATCCTACAATGAGCAGTTCTTC.

This clone was seen a single time. The chain has TRBV27 and TRBJ2-7, with D unresolved. V lost 6 bases to trimming and J lost 3 bases, with 6 bases between them. The CDR3 extends over 11 amino acids. The germline gives CDR1 MNHEY, CDR2 SMNVEV (reference sequence). The CDR3 bases are TGTGCCAGCAGCCACATCTACGAGCAGTACTTC. This gives the protein CASSHIYEQYF.

The chain couples TRBV7-8 to TRBJ2-3; 13 nucleotides agree with TRBD2. CDR1 and CDR2 (germline): SGHVS, FQNEAQ. V lost 7 bases to trimming and J lost 6 bases; unmatched junction nucleotides: 10. The CDR3 sequence is 16 residues long. CDR3 in DNA: TGTGCCAGCACCTCTACTAGCGGGAGGGTTTCCGATACGCAGTATTTT. Its protein is CASTSTSGRVSDTQYF.

The chain carries TRBV19 and TRBJ2-1, with 8 nucleotides matching TRBD2. Germline CDR1 reads LNHDA; CDR2 reads SQIVND (reference sequence). CDR3 length equals 15 residues. The V gene end was trimmed by 4 bases and the J gene end by 4 bases; junction bases not matched to a gene: 6. The CDR3 spells CASSKETSGYNEQFF. The CDR3 DNA follows: TGTGCCAGTAGTAAAGAAACTAGCGGTTACAATGAGCAGTTCTTC. Based on the CDR3 plus reference TRBV19 and TRBJ2-1, the full variable domain is DGGITQSPKYLFRKEGQNVTLSCEQNLNHDAMYWYRQDPGQGLRLIYYSQIVNDFQKGDIAEGYSVSREKKESFPLTVTSAQKNPTAFYLCASSKETSGYNEQFFGPGTRLTVL.

This chain connects TRBV7-8 to TRBJ1-3; the D is unclear. This CDR3 is 15 amino acids long. CDR1 is SGHVS, CDR2 FQNEAQ, per germline. Trimming stripped 1 base from V and 0 bases from J, with 7 bases between. CDR3 in DNA: TGTGCCAGCAGCTTAGTTGGCAGCTCTGGAAACACCATATATTTT. Translation: CASSLVGSSGNTIYF.

The V gene is TRBV29-1, the J gene TRBJ1-1, with 7 bases aligning to TRBD1. Germline-derived CDR1 and CDR2 are SQVTM and ANQGSEA. This CDR3 has 13 amino acids. The chain's CDR3 is CTGTGTANTEAFF. The CDR3, as DNA: TGCACGGGGACCGGGACAGCGAACACTGAAGCTTTCTTT. Full variable domain (remainder filled in from reference TRBV29-1 and TRBJ1-1): SAVISQKPSRDICQRGTSLTIQCQVDSQVTMMFWYRQQPGQSLTLIATANQGSEATYESGFVIDKFPISRPNLTFSTLTVSNMSPEDSSIYLCTGTGTANTEAFFGQGTRLTVV.

Comment on this clone: Relative to the germline gene, one junction end is altered; a read error may explain this. V and J are TRBV12-5 and TRBJ1-4, with D maybe TRBD1 (5 bases). CDR3 length: 16 amino acids. Germline loops: CDR1 LGHNT, CDR2 FRNRAP. The CDR3 region is CASGLVLGGIYEELFF. The CDR3, as DNA: TGTGCTAGTGGTTTGGTACTGGGGGGGATCTATGAAGAACTGTTTTTT.

V is TRBV3-1 (or the pseudogene TRBV3-2) and J is TRBJ2-2, with D tentatively TRBD2 (6 bases). Trimming shortened V by 3 bases and J by 4 bases, and 9 bases separated the two germline ends. Germline CDR1 is LGHDT and CDR2 is YNNKEL (reference sequence). The CDR3 loop spans 14 amino acids. CDR3 DNA sequence: TGTGCCAGCAGCCAGGCCGGGGGCACCGGGGAGCTGTTTTTT. It is translated as CASSQAGGTGELFF.

The chain employs TRBV15 and TRBJ2-3; 13 bases align to TRBD2. Germline trimming cut 4 bases from V and 3 bases from J; bases unmatched to any gene: 4. Germline CDR1 LNHNV, CDR2 YYDKDF (reference sequence). CDR3 size: 16 residues. This CDR3 reads CATSIGLAGATDTQYF. The CDR3 nucleotides are TGTGCCACCAGCATCGGACTAGCGGGAGCGACAGATACGCAGTATTTT.

This clone ranks as medium-sized. V and J are TRBV27 and TRBJ2-7, with 8 bases that match TRBD2. CDR1 and CDR2 from the germline V gene are MNHEY and SMNVEV (reference sequence). J gave up 3 bases and V 6 bases, and 7 bases lay outside the gene matches. The CDR3 is 14 amino acids. The CDR3 bases are TGTGCCAGCAGCCAGGCCCTAGCGGGCTACGAGCAGTACTTC. Encoded protein: CASSQALAGYEQYF.

This clone has a handful of counts. J is TRBJ2-2 and V is TRBV19, with TRBD1 as a possible D gene (6 bases). The CDR3 has 13 amino acids. Germline loops: CDR1 LNHDA, CDR2 SQIVND (reference sequence). V lost 3 bases and J 10 bases, leaving 12 bases between the germline ends. Written as DNA, the CDR3 is TGTGCCAGTAGTATTAACAGGGTGGAGGAGCTGTTTTTT. Translated, it gives CASSINRVEELFF. Full variable domain (outside the CDR3, taken from reference TRBV19 and TRBJ2-2): DGGITQSPKYLFRKEGQNVTLSCEQNLNHDAMYWYRQDPGQGLRLIYYSQIVNDFQKGDIAEGYSVSREKKESFPLTVTSAQKNPTAFYLCASSINRVEELFFGEGSRLTVL.

This sequence joins TRBV29-1 and TRBJ2-3; TRBD2 is a possible D gene (6 bases). The CDR3 contains 12 residues. The germline V gene has CDR1 SQVTM and CDR2 ANQGSEA. With 3 bases removed from V and 7 bases from J, the gap between germline ends came to 11 bases. The CDR3 protein is CSVELAGNTQYF. The DNA of the CDR3 is TGCAGCGTTGAGCTCGCGGGGAATACGCAGTATTTT.

As DNA, the CDR3 is TGTGCCAGCAGCCCAACTCGCGGGGGAGATACGCAGTATTTT. It yields the protein CASSPTRGGDTQYF. This chain joins TRBV13 and TRBJ2-3, with 7 bases lining up with TRBD2. CDR1 and CDR2 (germline): PRHDT, FYEKMQ (reference sequence). The J segment lost 5 bases and the V segment lost 5 bases, leaving 7 bases of the junction unmatched. The length of the CDR3 is 14 residues.

J is TRBJ1-6 and V is TRBV7-2; maybe TRBD1 (5 bases). CDR3 length: 14 residues. In germline, CDR1 is SGHTA, CDR2 FQGNSA. V was shortened by 3 bases and J by 8 bases, with 11 bases between the two germline ends. The CDR3 protein is CASSFWGRDSPLHF. The CDR3 nucleotides are TGTGCCAGCAGCTTTTGGGGCAGGGATTCACCCCTCCACTTT.

The chain joins TRBV10-3 to TRBJ2-7, with 8 bases aligning to TRBD1. CDR3 size: 12 residues. J gave up 6 bases and V 5 bases, and 3 bases lay outside the gene matches. CDR1 and CDR2 (germline): ENHRY, SYGVKD. The CDR3 DNA follows: TGTGCCATCAGTACCGGGACAGGCGAGCAGTACTTC. This encodes CAISTGTGEQYF.

This chain links TRBV27 with TRBJ2-3; D might be TRBD1 (5 bases). V was cut by 5 bases and J by 3 bases, with 24 bases left in between. The CDR3 contains 18 residues. Germline CDR1 and CDR2: MNHEY and SMNVEV (reference sequence). The CDR3 sequence: CASSLMGLLGQVTDTQYF. The CDR3 DNA is TGTGCCAGCAGTCTAATGGGGTTGTTAGGACAAGTTACAGATACGCAGTATTTT.

This chain links TRBV24-1 with TRBJ2-1; weak D call: TRBD2 (5 bases). V shed 2 bases and J shed 0 bases, with 16 bases lying between them. The CDR3 extends over 18 amino acids. Looked up from germline, CDR1 is KGHDR and CDR2 is SFDVKD. CDR3 in amino acids: CATSDSGQRRRSYNEQFF. CDR3 nucleotides: TGTGCCACCAGTGATTCAGGCCAGCGGAGGCGCTCCTACAATGAGCAGTTCTTC.

This chain joins TRBV19 and TRBJ1-1, with D perhaps matching TRBD1 (6 bases). The V gene lost 6 bases and the J gene lost 0 bases, with 11 bases spanning the gap. Germline V gene lookup returns CDR1 LNHDA and CDR2 SQIVND (reference sequence). There are 14 residues in the CDR3. Here the CDR3 reads CASRRRGLNTEAFF. CDR3 nucleotides: TGTGCCAGTAGACGCAGGGGTTTGAACACTGAAGCTTTCTTT.

The chain couples TRBV20-1 to TRBJ2-7, with D maybe TRBD1 (6 bases). CDR1 and CDR2 (germline): DFQATT, SNEGSKA (reference sequence). The V end lost 3 bases, the J end lost 2 bases, and 11 bases lay between the germline ends. The CDR3 has 13 amino acids. CDR3 loop: CSASTGSTYEQYF. The CDR3 coding sequence is TGCAGTGCTAGTACAGGGAGTACCTACGAGCAGTACTTC.